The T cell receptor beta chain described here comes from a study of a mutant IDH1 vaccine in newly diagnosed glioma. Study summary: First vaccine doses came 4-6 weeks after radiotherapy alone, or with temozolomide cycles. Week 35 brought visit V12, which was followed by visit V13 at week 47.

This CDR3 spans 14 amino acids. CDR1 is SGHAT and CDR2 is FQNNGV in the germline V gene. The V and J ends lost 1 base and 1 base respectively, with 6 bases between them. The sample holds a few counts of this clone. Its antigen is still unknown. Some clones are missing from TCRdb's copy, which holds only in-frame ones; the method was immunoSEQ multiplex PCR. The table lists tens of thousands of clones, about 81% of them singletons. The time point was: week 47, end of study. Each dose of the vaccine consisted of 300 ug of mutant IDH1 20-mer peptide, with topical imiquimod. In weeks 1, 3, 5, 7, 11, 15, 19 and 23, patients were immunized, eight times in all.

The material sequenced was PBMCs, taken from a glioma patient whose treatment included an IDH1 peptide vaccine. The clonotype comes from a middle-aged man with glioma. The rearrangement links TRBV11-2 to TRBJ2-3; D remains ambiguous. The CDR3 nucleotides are TGTGCCAGCAGCTTAGGGCCGGGCACAGATACGCAGTATTTT. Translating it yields CASSLGPGTDTQYF. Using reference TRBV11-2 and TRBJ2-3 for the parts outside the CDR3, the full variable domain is EAGVAQSPRYKIIEKRQSVAFWCNPISGHATLYWYQQILGQGPKLLIQFQNNGVVDDSQLPKDRFSAERLKGVDSTLKIQPAKLEDSAVYLCASSLGPGTDTQYFGPGTRLTVL.